This TCR beta chain was recovered during a study of CD8+CD57+ T cells in acquired aplastic anemia. The authors sequenced patients whose flow cytometry had shown CD8+CD57+ cell expansion. As to this clonotype: The junction shows a germline mismatch at one end, possibly a read error.

Researchers used genomic DNA as the template to profile TCR beta VDJ and CDR3. TCRdb passed the reads through MiXCR, listing each CDR3 protein once. The data contain roughly 260,000 distinct CDR3 sequences, 47% of them singletons. This receptor was identified in a human donor with aplastic anemia. The sequenced sample was sorted CD4+, CD8+, or CD8+CD57+ T cells (not recorded which) from PBMCs.

DNA of the CDR3: TGCGCCGGCAGCCTAGTGTCGGGACAAATCTACGAGCAGTACTTC. Its translation: CAGSLVSGQIYEQYF. The chain links TRBV4-3 to TRBJ2-7; D perhaps matches TRBD1 (6 bases). The CDR3 extends over 15 amino acids. CDR1 LGHNA and CDR2 YSLEER come from the germline V gene.